Reported below is one T cell receptor beta chain. What it binds is not known. The data stem from a study of cytomegalovirus exposure and HLA in healthy donors. Study-level points and caveats: In an earlier analysis, in around 590 donors, most V segments appeared productive either ~87% or ~30% of the time. About 150 TCR beta chains were listed as cytomegalovirus-associated. Apparent HLA restriction characterized most CMV-associated TCR beta chains in a later analysis.

Those who donated were healthy bone marrow donors. Germline trimming cut 6 bases from V and 4 bases from J; bases unmatched to any gene: 7. Germline V CDR1 and CDR2: LNHDA, SQIVND (reference sequence). The CDR3 length is 16 residues. PCR involved 60 Vbeta and 13 Jbeta primers. Some clones are missing from TCRdb's copy, which holds only in-frame ones; the method was immunoSEQ multiplex PCR. The repertoire consists of around 130,000 clones, with 81% occurring once and the leading ten covering about 0.7%. This chain uses TRBV19 with TRBJ2-3; TRBD2 matches 13 bases. This clonotype was sampled from a man aged 18 to 29 in good health and CMV-seronegative. The sequenced sample consisted of PBMCs. The CDR3 is CASSKTGLAGADTQYF. CDR3 in DNA: TGTGCCAGTAGCAAAACCGGACTAGCGGGGGCAGATACGCAGTATTTT.